The 30 T cell receptor beta chains below come from one sample, sequenced in a study of CD8+ T cells in alopecia areata. The treatment is: oral pan-JAK inhibitor, 5-10 mg twice daily. Extraction and reverse transcription of RNA yielded cDNA as the sequencing template. The assay was immunoSEQ multiplex PCR, and TCRdb's table has in-frame clones only and misses some. The data show roughly 120,000 clones, 50% to 65% seen once. Sample: CD4+ T cells sorted from blood, taken at week 24, from a patient treated with tofacitinib. These receptor sequences come from a human donor with alopecia areata.

About this clone itself: The sample holds other DNA sequences that translate to the same CDR3. J is TRBJ1-5 and V is TRBV29-1, with D possibly matching TRBD1 (5 bases). Trimming left V 6 bases short and J 1 base short, with 7 bases between. The CDR3 covers 12 residues. Germline V gene sequence: CDR1 SQVTM, CDR2 ANQGSEA. CDR3: CSVAGSNQPQHF. In DNA, the CDR3 is TGCAGCGTGGCAGGGAGCAATCAGCCCCAGCATTTT.

The rearrangement links TRBV5-1 to TRBJ2-7, with 10 bases lining up with TRBD2. Germline trimming cut 5 bases from V and 3 bases from J; bases unmatched to any gene: 8. There are 15 residues in the CDR3. The V gene's germline CDR1 is SGHRS and CDR2 YFSETQ. The CDR3 DNA reads TGCGCCAGCAGTATTGCTAGCGGGGGAGTCTACGAGCAGTACTTC. It is translated as CASSIASGGVYEQYF.

The chain employs TRBV7-2 and TRBJ2-5; possible D gene TRBD2, 5 bases. V gave up 1 base and J gave up 9 bases, with 12 bases separating them. The CDR3 contains 13 residues. The germline V gene encodes CDR1 SGHTA and CDR2 FQGNSA. CDR3 protein: CASSLGHLRAQYF. The CDR3 DNA reads as TGTGCCAGCAGCTTAGGTCACCTGCGGGCCCAGTACTTC.

The rearrangement links TRBV29-1 to TRBJ1-1, with D hard to call. The CDR3 has 11 residues. V lost 4 bases, J lost 3 bases, and 6 bases lay in between. The germline gives CDR1 SQVTM, CDR2 ANQGSEA. The DNA for the CDR3 is TGCAGCGTTGGAGATTACACTGAAGCTTTCTTT. It specifies CSVGDYTEAFF.

This clone was counted only a few times. The V and J genes are TRBV4-2 and TRBJ2-3; D uncertain. The CDR3 has 11 residues. With 4 bases removed from V and 5 bases from J, the gap between germline ends came to 4 bases. CDR1 LGHNA and CDR2 YNFKEQ come from the germline V gene. The CDR3 region is CASSRQDTQYF. The DNA for the CDR3 is TGTGCCAGCAGCCGACAAGATACGCAGTATTTT.

The chain is built from TRBV29-1 and TRBJ1-1, with TRBD1 identical over 8 bases. The CDR3 is 13 residues long. From germline, CDR1 is SQVTM and CDR2 ANQGSEA. Unmatched junction bases numbered 5, after V lost 7 bases and J lost 1 base. The CDR3 here is CSGGTGANTEAFF. The CDR3 nucleotides are TGCAGCGGTGGGACAGGAGCGAACACTGAAGCTTTCTTT.

This clone was observed a few times. The chain recombines TRBV30 with TRBJ2-7; D not certain. The CDR3 sequence is 13 residues long. Germline lookup yields CDR1 GTSNPN and CDR2 SVGIG (reference sequence). Between the trimmed V and J ends, which lost 8 bases and 9 bases, there was a span of 23 bases. CDR3 sequence: CAGQTDQSTAQYF. The CDR3 bases are TGTGCCGGCCAGACGGATCAGTCTACGGCGCAGTACTTC.

The chain links TRBV7-6 to TRBJ1-2; 7 nucleotides line up with TRBD1. The CDR3 runs to 13 residues. From germline, CDR1 is SGHVS and CDR2 FNYEAQ. V shed 6 bases and J 13 bases; nucleotides not matched to a gene: 14. The CDR3 coding sequence is TGTGCCAGCAGTTATACCACTCAGGGGGTTGGCACCTTC. Protein product: CASSYTTQGVGTF.

This rearrangement joins TRBV19 to TRBJ1-3, with 8 nucleotides matching TRBD1. CDR1 and CDR2 (germline): LNHDA, SQIVND (reference sequence). The CDR3 is 17 residues long. V lost 3 bases, J lost 1 base, and 8 bases stayed unmatched. The chain's CDR3 is CASSMIGQGRSGNTIYF. CDR3 coding DNA: TGTGCCAGTAGTATGATCGGACAGGGTCGATCTGGAAACACCATATATTTT.

This clone was counted between two and nine times. This rearrangement joins TRBV4-2 to TRBJ2-5, with D perhaps TRBD1 (6 bases). This CDR3 is built from 16 residues. Germline V lookup: CDR1 LGHNA, CDR2 YNFKEQ. V lost 0 bases and J 1 base, leaving 12 bases between the germline ends. CDR3 protein: CASSQEGAATQETQYF. CDR3 nucleotides: TGTGCCAGCAGCCAAGAGGGGGCAGCCACCCAAGAGACCCAGTACTTC.

This clone was seen just once. This chain links TRBV30 with TRBJ2-4, with D perhaps given as TRBD1 or TRBD2 (6 bases each). The CDR3 length is 14 residues. Germline V gene sequence: CDR1 GTSNPN, CDR2 SVGIG (reference sequence). Trimming removed 0 bases from V and 7 bases from J, with 13 bases in between. CDR3 bases: TGTGCCTGGAGTGTACACGGGGGCGGGAACATTCAGTACTTC. Amino acids: CAWSVHGGGNIQYF.

This chain connects TRBV29-1 to TRBJ2-7; 7 positions match TRBD2. The CDR3 covers 12 residues. Trimming removed 5 bases from V and 2 bases from J; junction bases left unmatched: 3. Germline assignment: CDR1 SQVTM and CDR2 ANQGSEA. In DNA, the CDR3 is TGCAGCGTTATAAGCGGGGCCTACGAGCAGTACTTC. It encodes CSVISGAYEQYF.

Only a few counts were recorded for this clone. The rearrangement joins TRBV15 to TRBJ1-4, with 10 bases lining up with TRBD1. The ends lost 1 base at V and 6 bases at J; junction bases unmatched: 2. The CDR3 is 15 amino acids. Germline V CDR1 and CDR2: LNHNV, YYDKDF (reference sequence). This chain's CDR3 is CATSRGGTGDEKLFF. CDR3 nucleotide sequence: TGTGCCACCAGCAGAGGGGGGACAGGGGATGAAAAACTGTTTTTT.

In its sample, this clone was seen a few times. The chain joins TRBV7-8 to TRBJ2-2, with D tentatively TRBD1 (5 bases). Germline assignment: CDR1 SGHVS and CDR2 FQNEAQ. This CDR3 comprises 14 residues. Trimming left V 7 bases short and J 6 bases short, with 15 bases between. CDR3 nucleotides: TGTGCCAGCATCCTGAGAGTAGGGGCCGGGGAGCTGTTTTTT. Encoded protein: CASILRVGAGELFF.

The rearrangement uses TRBV27 and TRBJ1-1; D is possibly TRBD1 (5 bases). The V gene's germline CDR1 is MNHEY and CDR2 SMNVEV (reference sequence). The length of the CDR3 is 13 residues. The ends were cut back, 3 bases at V and 3 bases at J, with 8 bases in the middle. CDR3 region: CASSFRDDTEAFF. For the CDR3, the DNA is TGTGCCAGCAGTTTCCGGGACGACACTGAAGCTTTCTTT.

The chain has TRBV5-6 and TRBJ1-5; no clear D gene. This CDR3 spans 13 amino acids. The ends were cut back, 2 bases at V and 1 base at J, with 4 bases in the middle. From germline, CDR1 is SGHDT and CDR2 YYEEEE. The DNA for the CDR3 is TGTGCCAGCAGCTTTGGAAGCAATCAGCCCCAGCATTTT. It translates to CASSFGSNQPQHF.

This chain links TRBV5-6 with TRBJ1-2; no definite D call. The CDR3 covers 13 residues. CDR1 is SGHDT, CDR2 YYEEEE, per germline. V lost 3 bases and J 8 bases, leaving 14 bases between the germline ends. CDR3 bases: TGTGCCAGCAGCTCTCAGAGTTGGGGAGGCTACACCTTC. It yields the protein CASSSQSWGGYTF.

In DNA form, the CDR3 reads TGTGCCTGGAGTAGGACAGGGGCCGGGGAGCTGTTTTTT. It codes for CAWSRTGAGELFF. The rearrangement links TRBV30 to TRBJ2-2; TRBD1 matches 9 bases. V lost 2 bases and J lost 6; bases outside the gene matches: 1. This CDR3 is built from 13 residues. Germline lookup yields CDR1 GTSNPN and CDR2 SVGIG (reference sequence).

This chain joins TRBV30 and TRBJ1-3; D remains unclear. Trimming removed 8 bases from V and 7 bases from J, with 12 bases in between. The CDR3 is made up of 11 amino acids. Germline V gives CDR1 GTSNPN, CDR2 SVGIG (reference sequence). DNA of the CDR3: TGTGCCGCCGGCGGCCTCAACACCATATATTTT. As protein: CAAGGLNTIYF.

DNA of the CDR3: TGTGCCAGCAGCTTAGTCTTAATTGGAGGGAATGGCTACACCTTC. Amino acid sequence: CASSLVLIGGNGYTF. V is TRBV7-2 and J is TRBJ1-2; D not certain. Germline assignment: CDR1 SGHTA and CDR2 FQGNSA. V was clipped by 1 base and J by 6 bases, with 15 bases between them. CDR3 length: 15 residues. The full variable domain, its missing parts supplied by reference TRBV7-2 and TRBJ1-2, is GAGVSQSPSNKVTEKGKDVELRCDPISGHTALYWYRQSLGQGLEFLIYFQGNSAPDKSGLPSDRFSAERTGGSVSTLTIQRTQQEDSAVYLCASSLVLIGGNGYTFGSGTRLTVV.

The chain employs TRBV2 and TRBJ2-7, with D perhaps matching TRBD1 (6 bases). Germline V gene lookup returns CDR1 SNHLY and CDR2 FYNNEI. Trimming shortened V by 3 bases and J by 3 bases, and 12 bases separated the two germline ends. The CDR3 runs to 14 residues. The CDR3 nucleotides are TGTGCCAGCAGTGAGCGCTGGGACAACTACGAGCAGTACTTC. It is translated as CASSERWDNYEQYF.

The chain has TRBV4-1 and TRBJ2-3; either TRBD1 or TRBD2 may supply D (5 bases each). This CDR3 contains 15 residues. Germline V gives CDR1 MGHRA, CDR2 YSYEKL. V lost 4 bases and J 4 bases, leaving 15 bases between the germline ends. Here the CDR3 reads CASSPAPGRSDTQYF. CDR3 coding DNA: TGCGCCAGCAGCCCCGCTCCGGGACGATCAGATACGCAGTATTTT.

This clone occurred a few times. This chain uses TRBV7-2 with TRBJ2-3; 7 nucleotides agree with TRBD2. Germline assignment: CDR1 SGHTA and CDR2 FQGNSA. The CDR3 contains 16 residues. Trimming at V came to 5 bases and at J to 6 bases, leaving 14 bases not matched to a gene. The CDR3 protein is CASSQVWSSGHDTQYF. The CDR3, as DNA: TGTGCCAGCAGCCAAGTCTGGTCTAGCGGACATGATACGCAGTATTTT.

J is TRBJ1-1 and V is TRBV30; tentatively, D is TRBD1 (6 bases). CDR1 and CDR2 from the germline V gene are GTSNPN and SVGIG (reference sequence). This CDR3 spans 14 amino acids. V was shortened by 3 bases and J by 5 bases, with 16 bases between the two germline ends. CDR3: CAWSREGGRTEAFF. For the CDR3, the DNA is TGTGCCTGGAGCCGAGAGGGGGGGAGGACTGAAGCTTTCTTT.

This clone showed up just once. CDR3 loop: CASSGRTGGTDTQYF. Here the CDR3 DNA reads TGTGCCAGCAGTGGCCGGACAGGGGGCACAGATACGCAGTATTTT. The rearrangement links TRBV25-1 to TRBJ2-3; 9 positions match TRBD1. Germline lookup yields CDR1 MGHDK and CDR2 SYGVNS. V was pared by 4 bases and J by 1 base, with 3 bases of the junction left unmatched. The CDR3 contains 15 residues. The variable domain in full, completed from reference TRBV25-1 and TRBJ2-3, reads EADIYQTPRYLVIGTGKKITLECSQTMGHDKMYWYQQDPGMELHLIHYSYGVNSTEKGDLSSESTVSRIRTEHFPLTLESARPSHTSQYLCASSGRTGGTDTQYFGPGTRLTVL.

The table lists this clone with a few counts. The chain links TRBV29-1 to TRBJ1-1; D is ambiguous. This CDR3 contains 14 residues. Germline values: CDR1 SQVTM, CDR2 ANQGSEA. The CDR3 region is CRKSRRRFNTEAFF. The CDR3 DNA reads as TGCAGGAAATCTCGGAGGAGGTTTAACACTGAAGCTTTCTTT.

This clone has only a few counts. The CDR3 region has the DNA TGTGCCATCAGTGCGGGAAGGGACGGCAATGAGCAGTTCTTC. This encodes CAISAGRDGNEQFF. The J gene is TRBJ2-1, the V gene TRBV10-3; the D gene could be TRBD1 or TRBD2 (5 bases each). This CDR3 comprises 14 residues. Germline V lookup: CDR1 ENHRY, CDR2 SYGVKD. With 4 bases removed from V and 6 bases from J, the gap between germline ends came to 13 bases.

The V gene is TRBV30, the J gene TRBJ2-3, with a possible D match to TRBD2 (5 bases). Trimming removed 8 bases from V and 2 bases from J, with 14 bases in between. This CDR3 is built from 13 residues. Germline V gene lookup returns CDR1 GTSNPN and CDR2 SVGIG (reference sequence). The CDR3, as DNA: TGTGCCATTCGGGGTAGAATCACAGATACGCAGTATTTT. This translates into CAIRGRITDTQYF.

This chain connects TRBV5-6 to TRBJ1-6; D gene uncertain. Germline V gene sequence: CDR1 SGHDT, CDR2 YYEEEE. With 0 bases removed from V and 9 bases from J, the gap between germline ends came to 10 bases. The CDR3 totals 14 residues. CDR3 loop: CASSLVAATSPLHF. CDR3 in DNA: TGTGCCAGCAGCTTGGTGGCAGCGACTTCACCCCTCCACTTT.

In its sample, this clone was seen a few times. The rearrangement joins TRBV23-1 to TRBJ1-1; D gene unclear. TRBV23-1 is filed as an ORF, its function uncertain. CDR3 size: 8 residues. V lost 5 bases and J lost 10, with 2 bases in between. The CDR3 coding sequence is TGCGCCAGCAGTGGAGCTTTCTTT. Translating it yields CASSGAFF.